These 30 T cell receptor beta chains share one sample of origin, sequenced in a study of blood T cell repertoires in COVID-19. This table comes from immunoSEQ multiplex PCR, and its TCRdb copy is limited to in-frame clones, with some not included. This sample carries 150,000 or so clones, more than 75% of them seen once, and the ten largest clones take approximately 14%. Input material: peripheral blood. These receptor sequences come from a human donor with acute or convalescent COVID-19. The donor label of this sample is uncertain.

This chain connects TRBV7-2 to TRBJ2-1; 8 positions agree with TRBD2. Germline V gene data show CDR1 as SGHTA and CDR2 as FQGNSA. This CDR3 spans 14 amino acids. Unmatched junction bases numbered 7, after V lost 7 bases and J lost 5 bases. CDR3 DNA: TGTGCCAGCACTGGACTAGCCGGCAACAATGAGCAGTTCTTC. Translating it yields CASTGLAGNNEQFF.

This sequence joins TRBV5-3 and TRBJ1-2; D not certain. TRBV5-3 has ORF status, its function being uncertain. With 4 bases removed from V and 1 base from J, the gap between germline ends came to 23 bases. The CDR3 is 18 residues long. The CDR3 reads CARSPRRRPLQFNYGYTF. CDR3 sequence (DNA): TGTGCCAGAAGCCCCCGTCGGCGGCCACTGCAATTTAACTATGGCTACACCTTC.

The chain has TRBV5-5 and TRBJ2-6; 11 bases agree with TRBD2. The CDR3 loop spans 18 amino acids. Per the germline V gene, CDR1 is SGHKS and CDR2 is YYEKEE (reference sequence). The J segment lost 2 bases and the V segment lost 1 base, leaving 5 bases of the junction unmatched. The CDR3 bases are TGTGCCAGCAGCTTGTTCCCTAGCGGGGGGACTGGGGCCAACGTCCTGACTTTC. This translates into CASSLFPSGGTGANVLTF. Based on the CDR3 plus reference TRBV5-5 and TRBJ2-6, the full variable domain is DAGVTQSPTHLIKTRGQQVTLRCSPISGHKSVSWYQQVLGQGPQFIFQYYEKEERGRGNFPDRFSARQFPNYSSELNVNALLLGDSALYLCASSLFPSGGTGANVLTFGAGSRLTVL.

The CDR3 spells CASGGGAANEKLFF. The CDR3 region has the DNA TGTGCCTCCGGAGGAGGGGCAGCTAATGAAAAACTGTTTTTT. This chain joins TRBV19 and TRBJ1-4; weak D call: TRBD1 (5 bases). With 11 bases removed from V and 3 bases from J, the gap between germline ends came to 16 bases. The germline gives CDR1 LNHDA, CDR2 SQIVND (reference sequence). CDR3 size: 14 residues.

The rearrangement links TRBV5-6 to TRBJ2-2, with D tentatively TRBD1 (6 bases). CDR1 and CDR2 (germline): SGHDT, YYEEEE. This CDR3 contains 14 residues. V gave up 4 bases and J gave up 7 bases, with 14 bases separating them. CDR3 region: CASSLQGGGGELFF. CDR3 nucleotides: TGTGCCAGCAGCCTACAGGGTGGTGGCGGGGAGCTGTTTTTT.

This clone is a singleton in its sample. This chain joins TRBV28 and TRBJ1-1, with 8 nucleotides matching TRBD1. The CDR3 covers 15 residues. The junction had 6 bases not matched to a gene; V was cut back by 5 bases and J by 1 base. Per the germline V gene, CDR1 is MDHEN and CDR2 is SYDVKM. The CDR3 loop is CASSRGGQGNTEAFF. In nucleotides, the CDR3 is TGTGCCAGCAGTAGGGGTGGACAGGGGAACACTGAAGCTTTCTTT.

This sequence joins TRBV12-3 or TRBV12-4 and TRBJ1-3; possibly TRBD1 for D (5 bases). CDR3 length: 13 residues. V was clipped by 8 bases and J by 0 bases, with 8 bases between them. The CDR3 reads CASQDSSGNTIYF. The CDR3 nucleotides read TGTGCCAGCCAAGACAGCTCTGGAAACACCATATATTTT.

The chain joins TRBV7-8 to TRBJ1-6; 7 bases map to TRBD1. The trim removed 4 bases at V and 4 bases at J, leaving 7 bases unmatched. Germline V gene sequence: CDR1 SGHVS, CDR2 FQNEAQ. This CDR3 contains 16 residues. CDR3 sequence (DNA): TGTGCCAGCAGCTGGGGGACAGCAAGATATAATTCACCCCTCCACTTT. This sequence encodes CASSWGTARYNSPLHF.

This chain links TRBV7-6 with TRBJ2-1; 7 bases align to TRBD1. The V segment lost 2 bases and the J segment 5 bases; nucleotides outside the gene matches: 6. Per the germline V gene, CDR1 is SGHVS and CDR2 is FNYEAQ. The CDR3 runs 15 residues. CDR3 residues: CASSLRGQMNNEQFF. Here the CDR3 DNA reads TGTGCCAGCAGCTTAAGGGGACAGATGAACAATGAGCAGTTCTTC.

V usage is TRBV7-8 and J usage is TRBJ2-3; maybe TRBD1 (5 bases). This CDR3 has 13 amino acids. CDR1 is SGHVS, CDR2 FQNEAQ, per germline. Trimming pared 1 base from V and 6 bases from J, leaving 8 bases between. DNA for the CDR3: TGTGCCAGCAGCTTAGACCAGGGCGATACGCAGTATTTT. It encodes CASSLDQGDTQYF.

The chain joins TRBV6-5 to TRBJ1-1; 7 bases fit TRBD1. Per germline, CDR1 MNHEY and CDR2 SVGAGI. The CDR3 runs 13 residues. The V and J ends lost 6 bases and 3 bases, in that order; junction bases with no gene match: 4. The CDR3 bases are TGTGCCAGCAGCCGAGGACAGGACACTGAAGCTTTCTTT. Residues: CASSRGQDTEAFF.

The table lists this clone with a count of one. The chain recombines TRBV6-9 with TRBJ2-4; the match to TRBD1 covers 8 bases. The V segment lost 6 bases and the J segment 4 bases; nucleotides outside the gene matches: 11. This CDR3 has 16 residues. Germline lookup yields CDR1 MNHGY and CDR2 SVAAGI. CDR3 sequence reads: CASSTGQGESKNIQYF. DNA for the CDR3: TGTGCCAGCAGCACTGGACAGGGCGAGTCTAAAAACATTCAGTACTTC.

This sequence joins TRBV5-1 and TRBJ1-3; D uncertain. V was shortened by 4 bases and J by 0 bases, with 17 bases between the two germline ends. Germline V gives CDR1 SGHRS, CDR2 YFSETQ. The CDR3 consists of 17 residues. The CDR3 protein is CASSLGASVHSGNTIYF. CDR3 nucleotide sequence: TGCGCCAGCAGCCTTGGAGCATCCGTACACTCTGGAAACACCATATATTTT.

CDR3 coding DNA: TGTGCCAGCAGCGTTGAGAGCCGACAACAGCCCCAGCATTTT. This gives the protein CASSVESRQQPQHF. The chain joins TRBV7-2 to TRBJ1-5; D not certain. With 5 bases removed from V and 7 bases from J, the gap between germline ends came to 15 bases. Germline CDR1 reads SGHTA; CDR2 reads FQGNSA. The CDR3 has 14 residues.

This CDR3 reads CASSLTGETNEKLFF. CDR3 nucleotides: TGCGCCAGCAGCTTAACAGGGGAAACTAATGAAAAACTGTTTTTT. The gene calls are TRBV5-1 and TRBJ1-4; 7 nucleotides line up with TRBD1. V shed 2 bases and J 1 base; nucleotides not matched to a gene: 2. Per the germline V gene, CDR1 is SGHRS and CDR2 is YFSETQ. The CDR3 consists of 15 residues.

This chain links TRBV15 with TRBJ1-1, with TRBD1 matching over 10 bases. The CDR3 runs 15 residues. The V segment lost 5 bases and the J segment 4 bases; nucleotides outside the gene matches: 7. The germline gives CDR1 LNHNV, CDR2 YYDKDF (reference sequence). CDR3 DNA sequence: TGTGCCACCAGCCCTCGGGGACAGGGGATCACTGAAGCTTTCTTT. The encoded protein is CATSPRGQGITEAFF.

The J gene is TRBJ1-5, the V gene TRBV1; TRBD1, the table's D call, was not compared with the DNA. TRBV1 is classified as a pseudogene. The CDR3 is 15 amino acids. The CDR3 region has the DNA TGCACCAGCAGCCACATGACAGGGTCAAGTCAGCCCCAGCATTTT. Translation: CTSSHMTGSSQPQHF.

The chain joins TRBV24-1 to TRBJ2-3; 8 bases map to TRBD1. This CDR3 has 15 residues. From germline, CDR1 is KGHDR and CDR2 SFDVKD. The junction had 5 bases not matched to a gene; V was cut back by 4 bases and J by 3 bases. The CDR3 DNA reads TGTGCCACCAGTGACCCCGGGACAGGAACAGATACGCAGTATTTT. Residues: CATSDPGTGTDTQYF.

This chain connects TRBV15 to TRBJ2-5; TRBD1 might be the D (5 bases). The CDR3 loop spans 12 amino acids. The V end was cut by 8 bases, the J end by 4 bases, with 11 bases between. Germline V gene data show CDR1 as LNHNV and CDR2 as YYDKDF (reference sequence). CDR3 DNA: TGTGCCACCCGACAGTCCGGAGAGACCCAGTACTTC. Translated: CATRQSGETQYF.

The chain carries TRBV25-1 and TRBJ1-2; TRBD1 aligns across 7 bases. The V gene's germline CDR1 is MGHDK and CDR2 SYGVNS. After removal of 5 bases from V and 9 bases from J, the junction contained 12 bases not matched to a gene. This CDR3 comprises 14 residues. The CDR3 loop reads CASSPYSDRPSYTF. The CDR3 DNA reads TGTGCCAGCAGTCCCTACTCGGACAGGCCAAGCTACACCTTC.

V and J are TRBV7-8 and TRBJ1-2; 9 positions match TRBD1. Germline lookup yields CDR1 SGHVS and CDR2 FQNEAQ. The trim removed 5 bases at V and 3 bases at J, leaving 10 bases unmatched. The CDR3 is made up of 16 amino acids. This CDR3 reads CASSRHGTGTDYGYTF. CDR3 DNA sequence: TGTGCCAGCAGCAGACACGGGACAGGGACCGACTATGGCTACACCTTC.

The chain is built from TRBV6-5 and TRBJ1-2; D gene unclear. Germline values: CDR1 MNHEY, CDR2 SVGAGI. The V end was cut by 5 bases, the J end by 8 bases, with 12 bases between. The length of the CDR3 is 12 residues. The CDR3 reads CASSRDLVGYTF. CDR3 sequence (DNA): TGTGCCAGCAGTCGAGACTTGGTGGGCTACACCTTC.

The rearrangement links TRBV12-1 to TRBJ1-4; TRBD1 was called by the table and not checked on the DNA. TRBV12-1 is recorded as a pseudogene. CDR3 length: 15 amino acids. Here the CDR3 DNA reads TGTGCCAGCAGCTTTGACCGGGACAGCTATGAAAAACTGTTTTTT. Amino acid sequence: CASSFDRDSYEKLFF.

The chain couples TRBV7-8 to TRBJ1-5, with 9 bases fitting TRBD1. The CDR3 spans 14 residues. Losses at the gene ends were 3 bases for V and 6 bases for J; bases not matched to a gene: 3. The V gene's germline CDR1 is SGHVS and CDR2 FQNEAQ. CDR3 bases: TGTGCCAGCAGCTTCGGGACAGGGAGTCAGCCCCAGCATTTT. Protein: CASSFGTGSQPQHF.

This sequence joins TRBV19 and TRBJ2-1; the match to TRBD2 covers 8 bases. J gave up 4 bases and V 0 bases, and 11 bases lay outside the gene matches. The CDR3 loop spans 18 amino acids. The V gene's germline CDR1 is LNHDA and CDR2 SQIVND (reference sequence). The CDR3 reads CASSIDGGGSEHYNEQFF. CDR3 sequence (DNA): TGTGCCAGTAGTATAGACGGCGGGGGGTCAGAACATTACAATGAGCAGTTCTTC.

CDR3 region: CASSVVQALLGYGYTF. For the CDR3, the DNA is TGTGCCAGCAGTGTCGTGCAGGCCCTGCTGGGCTATGGCTACACCTTC. This chain links TRBV6-1 with TRBJ1-2; no reliable D call. This CDR3 has 16 residues. Germline CDR1 and CDR2: MNHNS and SASEGT. Trimming took 4 bases from V and 4 from J, leaving 19 bases between them.

The chain carries TRBV27 and TRBJ1-1, with 7 bases matching TRBD1. CDR3 size: 14 residues. The V segment lost 5 bases and the J segment 5 bases; nucleotides outside the gene matches: 8. Per germline, CDR1 MNHEY and CDR2 SMNVEV (reference sequence). CDR3 DNA sequence: TGTGCCAGCAGTCCCCAGGGGGGATGGACTGAAGCTTTCTTT. It yields the protein CASSPQGGWTEAFF.

The chain couples TRBV5-1 to TRBJ1-2, with D tentatively TRBD1 (5 bases). CDR3 size: 13 residues. Germline CDR1 and CDR2: SGHRS and YFSETQ. The ends were cut back, 2 bases at V and 6 bases at J, with 11 bases in the middle. The CDR3 region has the DNA TGCGCCAGCAGCTTTGCGGGGGAGCATGGCTACACCTTC. This encodes CASSFAGEHGYTF. The complete variable domain, with remaining parts taken from reference TRBV5-1 and TRBJ1-2, reads KAGVTQTPRYLIKTRGQQVTLSCSPISGHRSVSWYQQTPGQGLQFLFEYFSETQRNKGNFPGRFSGRQFSNSRSEMNVSTLELGDSALYLCASSFAGEHGYTFGSGTRLTVV.

The V gene is TRBV6-5, the J gene TRBJ1-4; 8 bases align to TRBD1. Per germline, CDR1 MNHEY and CDR2 SVGAGI. J was trimmed by 7 bases and V by 2 bases; bases with no gene match: 9. CDR3 length equals 16 residues. In DNA, the CDR3 is TGTGCCAGCAGTTACGACAGGGGCGGCCTTGGTGAAAAACTGTTTTTT. It codes for CASSYDRGGLGEKLFF.

V usage is TRBV9 and J usage is TRBJ1-1; maybe TRBD1 (6 bases). The CDR3 runs 17 residues. Trimming stripped 0 bases from V and 7 bases from J, with 22 bases between. Germline CDR1 is SGDLS and CDR2 is YYNGEE. The CDR3 here is CASSVDAGASFMSEAFF. In DNA form, the CDR3 reads TGTGCCAGCAGCGTAGATGCGGGGGCGAGTTTTATGAGTGAAGCTTTCTTT. Using reference TRBV9 and TRBJ1-1 for the parts outside the CDR3, the full variable domain is DSGVTQTPKHLITATGQRVTLRCSPRSGDLSVYWYQQSLDQGLQFLIQYYNGEERAKGNILERFSAQQFPDLHSELNLSSLELGDSALYFCASSVDAGASFMSEAFFGQGTRLTVV.